These 13 T cell receptor beta chains were sequenced from one sample in a study of blood T cell repertoires in COVID-19. TCRdb keeps only in-frame clones here, not all; method: immunoSEQ multiplex PCR. Here the sample spans about 120,000 clones, approximately 81% being singletons. The sequenced material came from peripheral blood. These receptors were collected from a man between 60 and 75 years old with acute or convalescent COVID-19.

This clone was detected only once. This rearrangement joins TRBV19 to TRBJ1-2; TRBD1 agrees at 7 bases. The CDR3 extends over 13 amino acids. Germline CDR1 is LNHDA and CDR2 is SQIVND (reference sequence). V lost 5 bases, J lost 10 bases, and 10 bases stayed unmatched. In DNA, the CDR3 is TGTGCCAGTAGTCCCGACAGGGTAAAAAACTACACCTTC. As protein: CASSPDRVKNYTF.

The DNA of the CDR3 is TGTGCCAGCAGTTTACAGGGTATGCCTACTTCCGAGCAGTACTTC. Residues: CASSLQGMPTSEQYF. The genes are TRBV3-1 (or the pseudogene TRBV3-2) and TRBJ2-7; tentative D call: TRBD1 (6 bases). The germline gives CDR1 LGHDT, CDR2 YNNKEL (reference sequence). Trimming took 6 bases from V and 6 from J, leaving 21 bases between them. The CDR3 totals 15 residues.

This sequence joins TRBV7-8 and TRBJ2-6, with D tentatively TRBD2 (6 bases). The germline V and J ends were trimmed by 2 bases and 2 bases, with 16 bases remaining between them. Germline lookup yields CDR1 SGHVS and CDR2 FQNEAQ. The CDR3 is 18 amino acids. DNA for the CDR3: TGTGCCAGCAGCTTACTTGTCGAGGGAGGCGCTGGGGCCAACGTCCTGACTTTC. Translating it yields CASSLLVEGGAGANVLTF.

The genes are TRBV4-1 and TRBJ2-3; tentatively, D is TRBD1 (5 bases). This CDR3 comprises 15 residues. V shed 2 bases and J shed 4 bases, with 13 bases lying between them. The germline V gene encodes CDR1 MGHRA and CDR2 YSYEKL. The CDR3 bases are TGCGCCAGCAGCCAAAGTAGGGGTCAGGCAGATACGCAGTATTTT. Protein: CASSQSRGQADTQYF.

V is TRBV6-5 and J is TRBJ1-3, with D possibly being TRBD1 (5 bases). Trimming left V 2 bases short and J 0 bases short, with 11 bases between. The CDR3 has 16 residues. Germline loops: CDR1 MNHEY, CDR2 SVGAGI. For the CDR3, the DNA is TGTGCCAGCAGTTACACGGGACTTTACTCTGGAAACACCATATATTTT. This codes for CASSYTGLYSGNTIYF.

The CDR3 protein is CASSKVTGLVVTQYF. The CDR3, as DNA: TGTGCCAGCAGCAAAGTTACGGGACTAGTTGTTACGCAGTATTTT. The chain is built from TRBV21-1 and TRBJ2-3; the table names TRBD2, a call not compared with the DNA. TRBV21-1 is noted as a pseudogene. The CDR3 runs to 15 residues.

The V call is TRBV30, the J call TRBJ2-7, with D tentatively TRBD2 (5 bases). Looked up from germline, CDR1 is GTSNPN and CDR2 is SVGIG (reference sequence). Between the trimmed V and J ends, which lost 0 bases and 9 bases, there was a span of 6 bases. This CDR3 region has 10 residues. The CDR3 here is CAWSVRGQYF. The DNA for the CDR3 is TGTGCCTGGAGTGTACGGGGGCAGTACTTC.

This chain links TRBV4-2 with TRBJ2-7; 7 positions agree with TRBD2. The CDR3 is 17 amino acids. Germline V CDR1 and CDR2: LGHNA, YNFKEQ. Unmatched junction bases numbered 9, after V lost 0 bases and J lost 1 base. CDR3 protein: CASSQEHGRESSYEQYF. In DNA form, the CDR3 reads TGTGCCAGCAGCCAAGAGCACGGGCGGGAGAGTTCCTACGAGCAGTACTTC.

The V and J genes are TRBV3-1 (or the pseudogene TRBV3-2) and TRBJ2-7; 10 bases map to TRBD2. Germline values: CDR1 LGHDT, CDR2 YNNKEL (reference sequence). V was pared by 4 bases and J by 7 bases, with 19 bases of the junction left unmatched. The length of the CDR3 is 18 residues. In nucleotides, the CDR3 is TGTGCCAGCAGCCCCCAATTGCCGACCCCGGGACTAGCGTTTGAGCAGTACTTC. Translation: CASSPQLPTPGLAFEQYF.

In this sample, this clone turned up once. The chain combines TRBV28 with TRBJ1-2, with D unclear. The CDR3 consists of 14 residues. Looked up from germline, CDR1 is MDHEN and CDR2 is SYDVKM. The V gene lost 4 bases and the J gene lost 3 bases, with 12 bases spanning the gap. CDR3 in DNA: TGTGCCAGCAGTTCCTCGGAGGCATACTATGGCTACACCTTC. Amino acids: CASSSSEAYYGYTF.

The rearrangement links TRBV3-1 (or the pseudogene TRBV3-2) to TRBJ2-1; TRBD2 matches 7 bases. The germline CDR1 and CDR2 sequences are LGHDT and YNNKEL (reference sequence). V lost 4 bases and J lost 7; bases outside the gene matches: 7. This CDR3 contains 14 residues. CDR3 loop: CASSRTAGENEQFF. The CDR3 coding sequence is TGTGCCAGCAGCCGAACCGCGGGGGAGAATGAGCAGTTCTTC.

The V gene is TRBV7-9, the J gene TRBJ1-5, with 7 bases matching TRBD1. The CDR3 length is 14 residues. Unmatched junction bases numbered 2, after V lost 5 bases and J lost 1 base. CDR1 SEHNR and CDR2 FQNEAQ come from the germline V gene (reference sequence). CDR3 coding DNA: TGTGCCAGCAGCCTGGGACAGAGCAATCAGCCCCAGCATTTT. The encoded protein is CASSLGQSNQPQHF.

Only a few counts were recorded for this clone. The chain joins TRBV2 to TRBJ1-4; no reliable D call. CDR1 is SNHLY and CDR2 is FYNNEI in the germline V gene. V shed 2 bases and J shed 2 bases, with 12 bases lying between them. This CDR3 is built from 16 residues. CDR3 nucleotides: TGTGCCAGCAGTGAATATCAACGGACTACTAATGAAAAACTGTTTTTT. Amino acid sequence: CASSEYQRTTNEKLFF. Using reference TRBV2 and TRBJ1-4 for the parts outside the CDR3, the full variable domain is EPEVTQTPSHQVTQMGQEVILRCVPISNHLYFYWYRQILGQKVEFLVSFYNNEISEKSEIFDDQFSVERPDGSNFTLKIRSTKLEDSAMYFCASSEYQRTTNEKLFFGSGTQLSVL.